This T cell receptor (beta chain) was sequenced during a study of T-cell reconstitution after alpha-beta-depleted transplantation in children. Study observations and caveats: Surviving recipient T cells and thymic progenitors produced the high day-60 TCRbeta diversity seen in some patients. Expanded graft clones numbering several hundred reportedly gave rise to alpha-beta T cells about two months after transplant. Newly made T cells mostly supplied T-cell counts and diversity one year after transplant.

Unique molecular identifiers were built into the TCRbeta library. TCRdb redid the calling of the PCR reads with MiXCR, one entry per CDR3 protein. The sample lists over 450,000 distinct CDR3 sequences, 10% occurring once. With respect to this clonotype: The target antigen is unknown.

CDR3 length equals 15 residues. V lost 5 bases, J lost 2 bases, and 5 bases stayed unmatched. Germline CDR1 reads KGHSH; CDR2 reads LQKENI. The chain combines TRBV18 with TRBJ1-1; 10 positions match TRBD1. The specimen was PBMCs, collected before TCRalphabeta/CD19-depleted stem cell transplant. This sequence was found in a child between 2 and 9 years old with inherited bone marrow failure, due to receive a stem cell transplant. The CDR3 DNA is TGTGCCAGCTCATTGTGGACAGGGGGTAACACTGAAGCTTTCTTT. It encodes CASSLWTGGNTEAFF.